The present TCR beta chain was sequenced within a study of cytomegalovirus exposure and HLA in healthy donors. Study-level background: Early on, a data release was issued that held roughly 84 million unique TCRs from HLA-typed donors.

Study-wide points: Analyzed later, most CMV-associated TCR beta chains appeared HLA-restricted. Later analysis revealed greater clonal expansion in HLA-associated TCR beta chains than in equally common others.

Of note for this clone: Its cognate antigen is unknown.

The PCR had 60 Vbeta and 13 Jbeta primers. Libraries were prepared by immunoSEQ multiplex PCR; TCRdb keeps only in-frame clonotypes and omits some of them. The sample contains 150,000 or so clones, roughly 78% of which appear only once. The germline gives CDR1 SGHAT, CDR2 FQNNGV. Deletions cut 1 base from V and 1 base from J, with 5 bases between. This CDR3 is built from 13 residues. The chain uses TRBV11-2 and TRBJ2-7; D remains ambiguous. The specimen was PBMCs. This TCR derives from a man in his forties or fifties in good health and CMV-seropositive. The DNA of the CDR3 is TGTGCCAGCAGCTTAGCCAGTTCCTACGAGCAGTACTTC. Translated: CASSLASSYEQYF. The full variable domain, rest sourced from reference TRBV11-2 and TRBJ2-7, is EAGVAQSPRYKIIEKRQSVAFWCNPISGHATLYWYQQILGQGPKLLIQFQNNGVVDDSQLPKDRFSAERLKGVDSTLKIQPAKLEDSAVYLCASSLASSYEQYFGPGTRLTVT.